The subject of this entry is one T cell receptor beta chain. The CDR3 spans 14 residues. In germline, CDR1 is MGHDK, CDR2 SYGVNS. Trimming pared 3 bases from V and 8 bases from J, leaving 13 bases between. The sample belongs to a study of control samples from healthy donors and cancer patients. Profiled with immunoSEQ multiplex PCR; TCRdb holds only in-frame clones, not every one. The sample records 25,000 or so clones, roughly 85% being singletons. The rearrangement uses TRBV25-1 and TRBJ1-4, with D possibly being TRBD1 (6 bases). The TCR originated in a woman aged 60-75 years with head and neck cancer. The sample taken for sequencing was PBMCs. CDR3 nucleotides: TGTGCCAGCAGTGAGCCGGGGGCCGACGAAAAACTGTTTTTT. Amino acid sequence: CASSEPGADEKLFF.